This T cell receptor beta chain emerged from a study of T cells in Graves' hyperthyroidism and ophthalmopathy. The table lists this clonotype with a few counts. Its specificity is not known. Whole-study results and caveats: Most clonotypes that expanded in the thyroid above 0.001 also showed up in blood. The model made its ophthalmopathy prediction, and onset followed a median approximately 6.5 months later.

Using RNA transcripts as the source, TCR beta CDR3 regions were amplified. TCR CDR3 underwent first-round RT-PCR with the HTBI primer set. TCRdb independently ran MiXCR on the multiplex PCR reads; one entry per CDR3 protein. The data contain around 690,000 distinct CDR3 sequences, 15% to 20% of them singletons. Patients counted as stable if ophthalmopathy did not develop within 18 months. Fresh peripheral blood, around 9.3 ml, was the source of the PBMCs. CDR1 is SGHVS and CDR2 is FQNEAQ in the germline V gene. J gave up 3 bases and V 6 bases, and 4 bases lay outside the gene matches. The CDR3 has 13 amino acids.

The sequenced material came from blood. The V gene is TRBV7-8, the J gene TRBJ2-5; 7 positions agree with TRBD2. This receptor was identified in a man over 45 with Graves' hyperthyroidism. CDR3 bases: TGTGCCAGCAGGGGTGGGGGGGAAGAGACCCAGTACTTC. Translating it yields CASRGGGEETQYF. Based on the CDR3 plus reference TRBV7-8 and TRBJ2-5, the full variable domain is GAGVSQSPRYKVAKRGQDVALRCDPISGHVSLFWYQQALGQGPEFLTYFQNEAQLDKSGLPSDRFFAERPEGSVSTLKIQRTQQEDSAVYLCASRGGGEETQYFGPGTRLLVL.